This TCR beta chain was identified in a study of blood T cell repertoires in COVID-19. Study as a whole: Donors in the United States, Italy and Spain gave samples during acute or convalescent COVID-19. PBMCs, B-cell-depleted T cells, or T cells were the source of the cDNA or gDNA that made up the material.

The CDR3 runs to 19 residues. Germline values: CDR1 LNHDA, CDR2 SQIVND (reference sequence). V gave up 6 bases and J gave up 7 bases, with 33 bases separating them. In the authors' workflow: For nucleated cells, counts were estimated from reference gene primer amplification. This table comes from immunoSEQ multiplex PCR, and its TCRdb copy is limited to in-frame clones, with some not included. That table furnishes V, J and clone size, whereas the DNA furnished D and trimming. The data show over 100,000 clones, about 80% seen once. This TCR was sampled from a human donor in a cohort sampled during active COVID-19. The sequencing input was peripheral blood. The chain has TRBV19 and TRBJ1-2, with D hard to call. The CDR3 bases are TGTGCCAGTAGACCTAGACCGGGGAATTTAGGTGCCGCGTTCTCTGGCTACACCTTC. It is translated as CASRPRPGNLGAAFSGYTF.